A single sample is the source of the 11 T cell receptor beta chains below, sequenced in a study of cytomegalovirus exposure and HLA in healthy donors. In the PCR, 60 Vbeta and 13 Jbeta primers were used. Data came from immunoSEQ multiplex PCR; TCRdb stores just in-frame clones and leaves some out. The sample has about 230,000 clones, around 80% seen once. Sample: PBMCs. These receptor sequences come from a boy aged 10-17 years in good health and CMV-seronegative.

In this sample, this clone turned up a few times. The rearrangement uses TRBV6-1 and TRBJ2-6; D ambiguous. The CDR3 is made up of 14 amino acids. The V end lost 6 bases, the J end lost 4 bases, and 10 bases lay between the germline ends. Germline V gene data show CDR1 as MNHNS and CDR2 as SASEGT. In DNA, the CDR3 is TGTGCCAGCAGGTCTGGCCCGGGGGCCAACGTCCTGACTTTC. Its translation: CASRSGPGANVLTF.

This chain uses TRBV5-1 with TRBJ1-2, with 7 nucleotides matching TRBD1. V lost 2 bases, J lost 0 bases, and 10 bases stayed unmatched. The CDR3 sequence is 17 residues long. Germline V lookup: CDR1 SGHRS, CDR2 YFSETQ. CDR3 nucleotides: TGCGCCAGCAGCTTCGGGACGGGGACAGCTGCTAACTATGGCTACACCTTC. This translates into CASSFGTGTAANYGYTF.

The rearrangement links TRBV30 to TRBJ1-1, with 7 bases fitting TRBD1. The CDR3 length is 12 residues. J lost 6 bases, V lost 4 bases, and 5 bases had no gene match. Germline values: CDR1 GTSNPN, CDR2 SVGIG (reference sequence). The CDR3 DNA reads TGTGCCTGGACGACAGGGCTCGCTGAAGCTTTCTTT. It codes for CAWTTGLAEAFF.

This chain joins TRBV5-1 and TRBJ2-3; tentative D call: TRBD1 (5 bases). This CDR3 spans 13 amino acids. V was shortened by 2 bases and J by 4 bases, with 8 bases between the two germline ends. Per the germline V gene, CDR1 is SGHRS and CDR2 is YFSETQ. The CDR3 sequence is CASSFRVADTQYF. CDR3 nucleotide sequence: TGCGCCAGCAGCTTCAGGGTCGCAGATACGCAGTATTTT.

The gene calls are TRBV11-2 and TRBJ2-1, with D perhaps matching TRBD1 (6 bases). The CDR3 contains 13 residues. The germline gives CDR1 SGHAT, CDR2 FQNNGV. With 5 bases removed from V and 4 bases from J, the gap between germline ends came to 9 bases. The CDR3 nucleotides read TGTGCCAGCAGCCGAACAGGGTACAATGAGCAGTTCTTC. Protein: CASSRTGYNEQFF.

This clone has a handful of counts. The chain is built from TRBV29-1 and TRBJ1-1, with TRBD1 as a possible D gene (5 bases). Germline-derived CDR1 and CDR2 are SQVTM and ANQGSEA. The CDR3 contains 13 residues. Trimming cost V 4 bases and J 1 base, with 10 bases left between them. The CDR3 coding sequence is TGCAGCGTTGCTCTGGGGGGGAACACTGAAGCTTTCTTT. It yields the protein CSVALGGNTEAFF.

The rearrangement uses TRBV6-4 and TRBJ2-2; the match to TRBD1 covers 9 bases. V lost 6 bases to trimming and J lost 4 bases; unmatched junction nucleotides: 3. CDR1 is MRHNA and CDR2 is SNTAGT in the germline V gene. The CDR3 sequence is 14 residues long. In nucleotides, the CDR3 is TGTGCCAGCAGGCCGGGACAGGGCACCGGGGAGCTGTTTTTT. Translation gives CASRPGQGTGELFF.

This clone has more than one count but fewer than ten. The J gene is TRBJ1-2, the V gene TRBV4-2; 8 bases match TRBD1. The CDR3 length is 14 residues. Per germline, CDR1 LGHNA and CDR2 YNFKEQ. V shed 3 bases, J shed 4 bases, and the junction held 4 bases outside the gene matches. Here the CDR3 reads CASSQATGGYGYTF. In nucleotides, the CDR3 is TGTGCCAGCAGCCAGGCCACAGGGGGCTATGGCTACACCTTC.

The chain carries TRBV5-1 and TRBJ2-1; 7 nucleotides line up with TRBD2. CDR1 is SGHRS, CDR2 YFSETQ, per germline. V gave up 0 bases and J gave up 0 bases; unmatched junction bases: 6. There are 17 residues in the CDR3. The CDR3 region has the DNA TGCGCCAGCAGCTTGGGACTAGCCGATAGCTCCTACAATGAGCAGTTCTTC. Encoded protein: CASSLGLADSSYNEQFF.

CDR3 sequence (DNA): TGTGCCAGCAGACCTGCCGCCGGGGGAGCTTTCTTT. Translated: CASRPAAGGAFF. V is TRBV6-6 and J is TRBJ1-1; a weak D match, TRBD1 (5 bases). The CDR3 sequence is 12 residues long. The V end lost 6 bases, the J end lost 10 bases, and 15 bases lay between the germline ends. From germline, CDR1 is MNHNY and CDR2 SVGAGI (reference sequence).

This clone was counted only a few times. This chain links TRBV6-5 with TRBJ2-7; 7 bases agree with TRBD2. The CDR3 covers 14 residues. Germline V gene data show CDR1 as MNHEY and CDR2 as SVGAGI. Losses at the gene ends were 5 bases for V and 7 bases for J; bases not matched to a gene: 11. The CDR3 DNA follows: TGTGCCAGCAGTCCTCGGGGTAGCGGGTGGGAGCAGTACTTC. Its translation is CASSPRGSGWEQYF.